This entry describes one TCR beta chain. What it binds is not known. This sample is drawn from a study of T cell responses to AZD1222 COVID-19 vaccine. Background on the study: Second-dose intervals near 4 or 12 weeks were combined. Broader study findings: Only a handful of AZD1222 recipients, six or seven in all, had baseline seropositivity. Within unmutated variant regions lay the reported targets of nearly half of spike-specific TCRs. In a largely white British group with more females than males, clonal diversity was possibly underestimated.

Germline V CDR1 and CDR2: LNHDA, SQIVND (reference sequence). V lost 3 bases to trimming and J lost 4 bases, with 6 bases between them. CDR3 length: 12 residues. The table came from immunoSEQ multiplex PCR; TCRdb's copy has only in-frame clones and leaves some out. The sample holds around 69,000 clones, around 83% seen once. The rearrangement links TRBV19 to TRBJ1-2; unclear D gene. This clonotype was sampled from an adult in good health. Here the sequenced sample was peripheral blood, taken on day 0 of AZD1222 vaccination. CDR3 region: CASSMVGYGYTF. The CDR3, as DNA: TGTGCCAGTAGTATGGTAGGCTATGGCTACACCTTC.